The clone carrying this T cell receptor (beta chain) appeared a few times. The record originates from a study of response to subunit inactivated influenza vaccine. The V gene end was trimmed by 5 bases and the J gene end by 5 bases; junction bases not matched to a gene: 5. There are 13 residues in the CDR3. Germline CDR1 and CDR2: DFQATT and SNEGSKA (reference sequence). MiXCR was run by TCRdb on the RT-PCR reads, yielding one entry per CDR3 protein. This sample has 500,000 to 600,000 distinct CDR3 sequences; 12% occur once, and the top ten carry about 9.4%. The source is a man aged 50 or older who received an inactivated influenza vaccine. The source was PBMCs from blood, collected on the day of vaccination. The chain is built from TRBV20-1 and TRBJ2-3; 9 bases fit TRBD1. This CDR3 reads CSAGQGLGDTQYF. Written as DNA, the CDR3 is TGCAGTGCTGGACAGGGGCTCGGAGATACGCAGTATTTT.